The 15 T cell receptor beta chains in this list originate from one sample, sequenced in a study of response to subunit inactivated influenza vaccine. TCRdb redid the calling of the RT-PCR reads with MiXCR, one entry per CDR3 protein. The data contain about 620,000 distinct CDR3 sequences, approximately 12% of them singletons. The source was PBMCs from blood, collected on the day of vaccination. The receptors originated from a man between 45 and 60 years old who received an inactivated influenza vaccine.

This clonotype has just a few counts. This chain connects TRBV12-3 or TRBV12-4 to TRBJ2-4; D remains ambiguous. This CDR3 has 14 residues. V was clipped by 2 bases and J by 6 bases, with 11 bases between them. This CDR3 is CASSLRASLNIQYF. DNA of the CDR3: TGTGCCAGCAGTTTAAGGGCCAGTTTAAACATTCAGTACTTC.

This clonotype has more than one count but fewer than ten. V gene TRBV5-1 combines with J gene TRBJ1-2, with 11 bases that match TRBD1. Germline loops: CDR1 SGHRS, CDR2 YFSETQ. V trimming: 2 bases; J trimming: 4 bases; junction bases outside the gene matches: 4. The CDR3 loop spans 15 amino acids. As DNA, the CDR3 is TGCGCCAGCAGCTTAACGGGACAGGGGGTCTATGGCTACACCTTC. Translated, it gives CASSLTGQGVYGYTF. Full variable domain (outside the CDR3, taken from reference TRBV5-1 and TRBJ1-2): KAGVTQTPRYLIKTRGQQVTLSCSPISGHRSVSWYQQTPGQGLQFLFEYFSETQRNKGNFPGRFSGRQFSNSRSEMNVSTLELGDSALYLCASSLTGQGVYGYTFGSGTRLTVV.

This clonotype was counted a few times. The V call is TRBV12-3 or TRBV12-4, the J call TRBJ2-3; TRBD1 agrees at 7 bases. The CDR3 is made up of 14 amino acids. V lost 6 bases and J lost 7; bases outside the gene matches: 10. The CDR3 sequence is CASSPDREGNTQYF. The CDR3 nucleotides read TGTGCCAGCAGCCCCGACAGGGAAGGTAATACGCAGTATTTT.

This clonotype has only a few counts. This rearrangement joins TRBV10-3 to TRBJ2-3; 9 nucleotides agree with TRBD2. The junction had 7 bases not matched to a gene; V was cut back by 4 bases and J by 2 bases. Looked up from germline, CDR1 is ENHRY and CDR2 is SYGVKD. The CDR3 totals 16 residues. The CDR3 DNA sequence: TGTGCCATCAGTGCGGTGAGACTAGCGGACACAGATACGCAGTATTTT. It codes for CAISAVRLADTDTQYF.

This clonotype occurred a few times. The rearrangement links TRBV9 to TRBJ2-1; 10 nucleotides agree with TRBD2. The CDR3 has 16 amino acids. Germline CDR1 is SGDLS and CDR2 is YYNGEE. Germline trimming cut 5 bases from V and 7 bases from J; bases unmatched to any gene: 12. The CDR3 DNA reads TGTGCCAGCAGACCGGGCGGGACTAGCGAGAGTAATGAGCAGTTCTTC. This sequence encodes CASRPGGTSESNEQFF.

This clonotype was detected many times. The chain employs TRBV7-9 and TRBJ2-2; 10 bases match TRBD1. The J segment lost 3 bases and the V segment lost 4 bases, leaving 2 bases of the junction unmatched. This CDR3 has 15 residues. The germline CDR1 and CDR2 sequences are SEHNR and FQNEAQ (reference sequence). In DNA form, the CDR3 reads TGTGCCAGCAGCTACGGGACAGGGGACACCGGGGAGCTGTTTTTT. Translation gives CASSYGTGDTGELFF.

There are a few counts of this clonotype. The CDR3 spells CASSSGHLASPLHF. The CDR3 bases are TGTGCCAGCAGTTCGGGACATTTAGCTTCACCCCTCCACTTT. This rearrangement joins TRBV6-5 to TRBJ1-6, with D possibly being TRBD1 (6 bases). The CDR3 is 14 residues long. Germline V gives CDR1 MNHEY, CDR2 SVGAGI. The V end lost 4 bases, the J end lost 9 bases, and 13 bases lay between the germline ends.

This rearrangement joins TRBV7-2 to TRBJ2-5, with 7 positions matching TRBD2. After removal of 8 bases from V and 6 bases from J, the junction contained 9 bases not matched to a gene. The V gene's germline CDR1 is SGHTA and CDR2 FQGNSA. The length of the CDR3 is 13 residues. The CDR3 spells CASGGGGYKTQYF. The CDR3 DNA is TGTGCCAGCGGAGGCGGGGGATACAAGACCCAGTACTTC.

This clonotype was counted at least ten times. V gene TRBV10-3 combines with J gene TRBJ1-1; 9 positions agree with TRBD1. Per the germline V gene, CDR1 is ENHRY and CDR2 is SYGVKD. The CDR3 consists of 13 residues. V lost 6 bases to trimming and J lost 5 bases; unmatched junction nucleotides: 4. This CDR3 is CAIRGGQGTEAFF. CDR3 nucleotides: TGTGCCATCAGGGGAGGACAGGGGACTGAAGCTTTCTTT.

This clonotype was counted between two and nine times. V is TRBV7-2 and J is TRBJ2-6, with D unclear. There are 15 residues in the CDR3. CDR1 is SGHTA and CDR2 is FQGNSA in the germline V gene. V was clipped by 4 bases and J by 0 bases, with 7 bases between them. As DNA, the CDR3 is TGTGCCAGCAGCTCGGGTCACTCTGGGGCCAACGTCCTGACTTTC. Translating gives CASSSGHSGANVLTF.

The chain couples TRBV5-1 to TRBJ2-5; D might be TRBD2 (5 bases). Between the trimmed V and J ends, which lost 4 bases and 2 bases, there was a span of 12 bases. CDR3 length: 14 residues. CDR1 SGHRS and CDR2 YFSETQ come from the germline V gene. CDR3 in DNA: TGCGCCAGCAGCCCGGGAATCTTTCAAGAGACCCAGTACTTC. This translates into CASSPGIFQETQYF.

The rearrangement uses TRBV29-1 and TRBJ2-7; the D gene is possibly TRBD2 (6 bases). Germline-derived CDR1 and CDR2 are SQVTM and ANQGSEA. With 4 bases removed from V and 2 bases from J, the gap between germline ends came to 18 bases. CDR3 length: 15 residues. The CDR3 nucleotides read TGCAGCGTTGTACCCCGGGGCGGGATGCCCTACGAGCAGTACTTC. Its protein product is CSVVPRGGMPYEQYF.

This clonotype was counted at least ten times. The chain has TRBV15 and TRBJ2-5; maybe TRBD1 (7 bases). This CDR3 has 16 residues. CDR1 is LNHNV, CDR2 YYDKDF, per germline (reference sequence). V gave up 0 bases and J gave up 2 bases, with 13 bases separating them. CDR3 sequence (DNA): TGTGCCACCAGCAGAGACCGCGGGACAGCTCAAGAGACCCAGTACTTC. Protein: CATSRDRGTAQETQYF.

This clonotype was picked up many times. The chain combines TRBV7-2 with TRBJ1-4; TRBD1 aligns across 10 bases. The CDR3 has 14 amino acids. V was clipped by 5 bases and J by 4 bases; unmatched bases: 1. The germline CDR1 and CDR2 sequences are SGHTA and FQGNSA. The chain's CDR3 is CASSGTGVNEKLFF. CDR3 in DNA: TGTGCCAGCAGCGGGACAGGGGTTAATGAAAAACTGTTTTTT.

This clonotype was recorded a few times. The rearrangement uses TRBV7-6 and TRBJ2-7; tentative D call: TRBD1 (6 bases). This CDR3 is 14 amino acids long. Germline CDR1 SGHVS, CDR2 FNYEAQ. The V and J ends lost 3 bases and 3 bases respectively, with 12 bases between them. CDR3 sequence (DNA): TGTGCCAGCAGCTTGTTTGCAGGGGTCTACGAGCAGTACTTC. Amino acid sequence: CASSLFAGVYEQYF.